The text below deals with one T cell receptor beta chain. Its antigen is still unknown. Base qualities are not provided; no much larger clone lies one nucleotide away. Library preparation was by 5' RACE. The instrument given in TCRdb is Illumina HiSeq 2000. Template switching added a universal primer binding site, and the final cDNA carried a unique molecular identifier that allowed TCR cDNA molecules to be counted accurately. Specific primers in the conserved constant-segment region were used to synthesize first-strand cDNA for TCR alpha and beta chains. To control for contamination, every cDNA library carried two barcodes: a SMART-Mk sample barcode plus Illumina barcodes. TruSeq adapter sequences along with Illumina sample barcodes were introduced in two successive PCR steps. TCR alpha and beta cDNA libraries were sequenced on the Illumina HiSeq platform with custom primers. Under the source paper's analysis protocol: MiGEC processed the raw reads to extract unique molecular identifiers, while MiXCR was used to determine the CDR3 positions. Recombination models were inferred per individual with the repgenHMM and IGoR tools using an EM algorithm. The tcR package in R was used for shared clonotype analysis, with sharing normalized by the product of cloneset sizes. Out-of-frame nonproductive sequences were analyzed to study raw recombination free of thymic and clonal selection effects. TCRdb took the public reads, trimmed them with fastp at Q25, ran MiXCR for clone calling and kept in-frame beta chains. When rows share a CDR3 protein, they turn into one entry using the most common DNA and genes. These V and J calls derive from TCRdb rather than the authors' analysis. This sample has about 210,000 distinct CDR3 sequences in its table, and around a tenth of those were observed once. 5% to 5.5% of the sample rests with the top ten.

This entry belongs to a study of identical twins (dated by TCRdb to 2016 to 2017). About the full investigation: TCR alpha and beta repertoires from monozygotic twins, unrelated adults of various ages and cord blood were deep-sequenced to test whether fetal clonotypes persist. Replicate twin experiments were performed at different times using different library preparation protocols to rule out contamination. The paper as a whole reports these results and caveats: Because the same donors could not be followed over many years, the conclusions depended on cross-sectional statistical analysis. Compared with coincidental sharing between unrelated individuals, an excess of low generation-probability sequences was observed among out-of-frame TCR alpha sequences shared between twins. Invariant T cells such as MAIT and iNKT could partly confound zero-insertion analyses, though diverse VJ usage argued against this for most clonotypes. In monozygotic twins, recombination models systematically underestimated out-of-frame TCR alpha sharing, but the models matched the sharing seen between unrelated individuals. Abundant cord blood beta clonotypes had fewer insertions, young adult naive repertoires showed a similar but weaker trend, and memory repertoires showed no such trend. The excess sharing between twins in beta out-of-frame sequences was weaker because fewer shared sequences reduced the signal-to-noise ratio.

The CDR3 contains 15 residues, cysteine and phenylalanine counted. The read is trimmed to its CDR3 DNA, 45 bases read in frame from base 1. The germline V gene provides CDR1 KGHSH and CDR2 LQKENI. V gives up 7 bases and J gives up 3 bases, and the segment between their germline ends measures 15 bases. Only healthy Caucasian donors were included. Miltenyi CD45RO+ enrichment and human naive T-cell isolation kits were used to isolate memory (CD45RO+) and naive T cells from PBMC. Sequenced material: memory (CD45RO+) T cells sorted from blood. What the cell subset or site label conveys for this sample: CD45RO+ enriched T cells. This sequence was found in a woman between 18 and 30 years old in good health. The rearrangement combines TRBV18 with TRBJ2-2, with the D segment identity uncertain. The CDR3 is CASFPRVLDTGELFF. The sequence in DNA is TGTGCCAGCTTCCCCCGGGTCTTGGACACCGGGGAGCTGTTTTTT.